The next 2 T cell receptor beta chains were all read from a single sample in a study of technical replicates of blood from several donors (dated by TCRdb to 2016 to 2017). Receptor libraries were prepared by the immunoSEQ multiplex PCR assay. This is the immuneACCESS table as TCRdb keeps it, with only in-frame sequences that have V and J called. A part of the clones is gone; compared with another copy, unresolved V genes explain less than half, and the rest is unexplained. The sample includes nearly 80,000 clones, with 95% to 98% observed a single time. The top ten hold roughly 0.34% of the sample. The sequencing sample was made of T cells isolated from PBMCs. Receptor source: a human donor in good health.

The V gene is TRBV15, the J gene TRBJ1-4, with D perhaps TRBD1 (6 bases). Germline CDR1 is LNHNV and CDR2 is YYDKDF (reference sequence). Trimming removed 4 bases from V and 7 bases from J, with 10 bases in between. The CDR3 sequence is 13 residues long. The CDR3 protein is CATSTGVSEKLFF. In DNA form, the CDR3 reads TGTGCCACCAGCACAGGGGTTAGTGAAAAACTGTTTTTT.

The chain joins TRBV28 to TRBJ1-5; D call uncertain. Per the germline V gene, CDR1 is MDHEN and CDR2 is SYDVKM. The CDR3 totals 12 residues. The germline V and J ends were trimmed by 4 bases and 3 bases, with 4 bases remaining between them. The CDR3, as DNA: TGTGCCAGCAGTTCGGTCAATCAGCCCCAGCATTTT. Protein sequence: CASSSVNQPQHF.